Detailed here is one T cell receptor beta chain. This clonotype was picked up many times. It lacks a known antigen. No per-base quality is available; no much larger clone lies one base away. The sample's time point label is to be understood as: newly diagnosed GD, antithyroid drugs for less than 3 months. For both TCR sequencing and RNA sequencing, RNA was extracted from PBMCs in TRIzol. The diagnosis of Graves' disease followed American Thyroid Association guidelines. Patients were recruited from an endocrinology department in Xi'an, China. Each patient gave 8.5 to 9.5 milliliters of peripheral blood, collected in an EDTA anticoagulant tube. PBMCs were isolated by Ficoll Paque Plus density gradient separation without further T cell sorting. An Agilent 2100 Bioanalyzer and agarose gel were used to check RNA quality, and a NanoDrop 2000 was used to measure RNA concentration. Libraries were prepared through multiplex PCR. Instrument on record: Illumina HiSeq 4000. CDR3 regions were amplified by Arm-PCR with iRepertoire HTBI primers to construct TCR beta libraries. Before sequencing, the PCR products went through gel purification. In the authors' own workflow: Across samples, 62 TRBV and 12 to 15 TRBJ segments were identified and used for gene usage analysis of CDR3 amino acid clonotypes. COPE and FqMerger were used to merge the filtered high-quality paired reads into contigs. BLAST was used to align contigs to IMGT TRBV, TRBD and TRBJ reference genes, with CDR3 defined following IMGT. Clonotypes above 0.1% frequency were classified as highly expanded clones. Shannon entropy served as the measure of repertoire diversity, while the Gini coefficient captured V-J evenness. Clonotypes shared by more than one individual were considered public. Through fastp at Q25 and MiXCR, TCRdb rebuilt clones from the public reads, retaining in-frame beta chains. Under each unique CDR3 protein, matching rows form one entry showing the most common genes and DNA. TCRdb, not the authors, supplied the V and J calls. The sample data list 550,000 to 650,000 distinct CDR3 sequences, and about 16% of these were observed just once. The top ten clonotypes cover around 12% of the sample.

From its cysteine to its phenylalanine, the CDR3 spans 11 amino acids. The sequence is cut down to CDR3 DNA, 33 bases in frame from base 1. The CDR1 and CDR2 encoded by the germline V gene (reference sequence) are GTSNPN and SVGIG. The V and J ends are trimmed by 0 bases and 5 bases, leaving 4 bases between them. The entry originates in a study of regulatory T cells in long-lasting Graves disease (dated by TCRdb to 2020 to 2023). Regarding the research as a whole: Patients with newly diagnosed Graves' disease had been on antithyroid drugs for under 3 months. This study used TCR sequencing and RNA sequencing of peripheral blood to compare persistent Graves' disease patients against newly diagnosed Graves' disease patients. The study was conducted in China and was registered as a clinical trial. A total of roughly 33 samples underwent TCR sequencing: some 13 from persistent and some 20 from newly diagnosed Graves' disease patients.

Broad study findings and their caveats: Sequencing and analysis were limited to the TCR beta chain. Because the primary lesion, thyroid tissue, could not be accessed, the study looked at peripheral blood alone. More public clonotypes were shared among persistent patients (around 3,000) than among newly diagnosed patients (roughly 1,000). As a limitation, the authors acknowledged that the small sample size may reduce accuracy. Persistent disease showed preferential use of TRBV28, TRBJ1-2 and TRBJ2-5, whereas newly diagnosed disease favored TRBV20-1 and TRBJ2-1. Compared with newly diagnosed patients, patients with persistent Graves' disease had lower TCR Shannon entropy and fewer highly expanded clones, which suggests clonal expansion.

These data are also associated with another study on T cells in Graves' hyperthyroidism and ophthalmopathy. As that second paper reports: Graves' hyperthyroidism was defined as stable when no progression to ophthalmopathy occurred over 18 months of follow-up. Hyperthyroidism patients were newly diagnosed, had a disease duration of under 2 months, and were aged 18 to 65 years. Any patient with an uncontrolled infection, another autoimmune disease, pregnancy or lactation was excluded. Clinical symptoms, serum thyroxine and TRAb, thyroid ultrasound, and orbital computed tomography formed the basis for the diagnoses. A first-round RT-PCR of the TCR CDR3 used the HTBI primer set with the Qiagen OneStep RT-PCR kit. Most expanded thyroid clonotypes (frequency above 0.001) were also detected in blood, a finding suggesting that blood repertoires may reflect thyroid immune responses. In cross-validation, a model built on a 13 V-J signature told ophthalmopathy apart from stable hyperthyroidism with 85% to 90% sensitivity and about 81% specificity, and in testing the same model reached 80%/75%. In validation, progression to ophthalmopathy was predicted by the model with 70% to 71% sensitivity and 72.22% specificity, a median of 6.5 months before onset. To identify TCR V-J signatures that set the groups apart, the researchers used a discovery cohort of about a hundred patients, made up of under 50 with Graves' ophthalmopathy and some 60 with stable Graves' hyperthyroidism. Prospective prediction of ophthalmopathy was tested in an independent validation cohort of 18 to 20 hyperthyroidism patients and around 16 patients who later progressed to ophthalmopathy. The 75 to 100 discovery patients were randomly divided into training and test sets at a 7:3 ratio. In addition, the study compared T-cell repertoires in thyroid tissue and in blood from roughly six Graves' hyperthyroidism patients. Once sampling was done, hyperthyroidism patients were given methimazole at a starting dose of 30 mg daily, whereas ophthalmopathy patients were given high-dose intravenous methylprednisolone. Libraries were constructed in a second round of multiplex PCR, after which size selection and purification were carried out. The libraries were sequenced on an Illumina HiSeq2000 using paired-end 100 bp reads. SOAPnuke was used to process the raw data, with reads discarded if the reads contained adapters or uncalled bases, had a mean Phred below 15, or lacked an exact constant-primer or identifier match. High-quality paired reads were merged using COPE v1.2.5, and each unique nucleotide sequence was defined as a clonotype. MiTCR v1.1 was used to align the clonotypes against IMGT TRBV, TRBD and TRBJ reference segments. Only V-J combinations with frequency above 0.0001, covering 99.2% of repertoires, were analysed. The TCS score was defined as F50 (clonal expansion) divided by E x V (chaos), with BLOSUM62-based TCRdist calculated between CDR3 peptides within each V-J. Welch's t-statistics and random forest reduced several hundred V-J features to 13, which were used in a naive Bayes classifier (R e1071). No statistical method was used to fix the sample size in advance, and group allocation was not hidden from the investigators. According to the paper, TCR Vbeta CDR3 sequencing was carried out on some 130 peripheral blood samples, which came from 40 to 45 ophthalmopathy, under 85 hyperthyroidism and approximately 17 progressor patients.

The TCR was taken from a man aged 18 to 30 with Graves disease. Donor details come from another sample of the same person, matched by shared clones. The rearrangement combines TRBV30 with TRBJ2-5; the D gene is not confidently resolved. The starting material was peripheral blood mononuclear cells (PBMCs), obtained at new diagnosis, from a patient treated with antithyroid drugs. Here is the DNA: TGTGCCTGGAGTGTCGGGGAGACCCAGTACTTC. Translated, this gives CAWSVGETQYF.